This T cell receptor beta chain was identified in a study of T cell changes during pregnancy in multiple sclerosis. Assay: immunoSEQ multiplex PCR; the TCRdb copy retains only in-frame clones and omits some. The sample has 40,000 to 60,000 clones, almost 95% seen once. This clone was seen a few times. Germline loops: CDR1 KGHSH, CDR2 LQKENI. V dropped 3 bases and J dropped 3; count of bases not matched to a gene: 7. The CDR3 has 15 amino acids. The genes are TRBV18 and TRBJ2-7, with 8 positions matching TRBD2. The material was CD4+ T cells from peripheral blood mononuclear cells, obtained in the third trimester of pregnancy. The sequence was collected from a female donor with multiple sclerosis, enrolled in a pregnancy study. DNA for the CDR3: TGTGCCAGCTCACCCACGCGGGGGGAAAACTACGAGCAGTACTTC. It specifies CASSPTRGENYEQYF.